This TCR beta chain was recovered during a study of PD-L1 blockade in urothelial cancer. Background on the study: Of about 30 patients, around 25 were males with bladder-origin urothelial cancer. Within tumor samples, the median T cell count was 1,402 cells.

A few counts support this clone. Germline CDR1 reads MNHGY; CDR2 reads SAAAGT. The CDR3 length is 15 residues. The V and J ends lost 4 bases and 10 bases, in that order; junction bases with no gene match: 9. The study enrolled patients with locally advanced or metastatic urothelial carcinoma. Some clones are missing from TCRdb's copy, which holds only in-frame ones; the method was immunoSEQ multiplex PCR. The data show around 1,500 clones, 35% to 50% seen once. This material consisted of tumor tissue, taken before atezolizumab (anti-PD-L1) treatment. This receptor was taken from a man in his fifties or sixties with urothelial cancer. The chain couples TRBV6-8 to TRBJ1-6, with 8 bases matching TRBD1. DNA of the CDR3: TGTGCCAGCAGTTCCGGACAGGGTAGAGGATCACCCCTCCACTTT. Residues: CASSSGQGRGSPLHF.